This TCR beta chain was sequenced during a study of blood T cell repertoires in COVID-19. Study overall: Collection of acute and convalescent COVID-19 samples took place in the United States, Italy and Spain.

How the authors handled the data: Nucleated cell number was recorded as an estimate derived from reference gene primer amplification. Repertoires were generated with immunoSEQ multiplex PCR, while TCRdb's copy carries only in-frame clones and drops some. V and J calls and clone size are as listed in that table; D and trimming were resolved from the DNA. The sample shows over 150,000 clones, about 88% of them seen only once. The table lists this clone with a few counts. This CDR3 contains 13 residues. Trimming took 5 bases from V and 3 from J; bases not matched to a gene: 3. The sequenced sample was PBMCs or T cells enriched from blood (not recorded which). This chain connects TRBV12-3 or TRBV12-4 to TRBJ2-7; TRBD1 aligns across 8 bases. This receptor was taken from a woman aged 25 to 39 who had recovered from COVID-19. The CDR3 reads CASSRGQGYEQYV. CDR3 bases: TGTGCCAGCAGTAGAGGACAGGGCTACGAGCAGTACGTC.